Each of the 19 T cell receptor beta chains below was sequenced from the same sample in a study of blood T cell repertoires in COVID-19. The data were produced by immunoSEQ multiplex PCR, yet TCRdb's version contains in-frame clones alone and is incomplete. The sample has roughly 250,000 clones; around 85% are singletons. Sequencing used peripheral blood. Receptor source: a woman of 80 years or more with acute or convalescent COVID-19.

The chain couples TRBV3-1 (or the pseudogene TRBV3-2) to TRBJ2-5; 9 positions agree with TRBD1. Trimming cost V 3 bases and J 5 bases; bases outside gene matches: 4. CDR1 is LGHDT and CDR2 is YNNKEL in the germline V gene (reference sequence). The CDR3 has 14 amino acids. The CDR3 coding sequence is TGTGCCAGCAGCCAGGGACAGGGAGGTGAGACCCAGTACTTC. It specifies CASSQGQGGETQYF.

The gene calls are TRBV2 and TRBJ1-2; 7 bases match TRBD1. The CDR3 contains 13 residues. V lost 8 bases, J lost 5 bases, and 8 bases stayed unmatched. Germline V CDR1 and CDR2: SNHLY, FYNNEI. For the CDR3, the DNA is TGTGCCAGCTCCCCGGGACAGCCTTATGGCTACACCTTC. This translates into CASSPGQPYGYTF.

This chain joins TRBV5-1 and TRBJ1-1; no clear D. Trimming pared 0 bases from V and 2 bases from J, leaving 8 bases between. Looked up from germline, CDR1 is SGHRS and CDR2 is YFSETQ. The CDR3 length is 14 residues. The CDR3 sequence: CASSLDTTNTEAFF. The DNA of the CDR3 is TGCGCCAGCAGCTTGGACACCACAAACACTGAAGCTTTCTTT.

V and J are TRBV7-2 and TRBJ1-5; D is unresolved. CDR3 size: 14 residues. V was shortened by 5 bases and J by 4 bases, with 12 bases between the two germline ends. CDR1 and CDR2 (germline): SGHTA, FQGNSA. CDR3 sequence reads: CASSRTGSNQPQHF. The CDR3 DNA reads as TGTGCCAGCAGCAGGACGGGGAGTAATCAGCCCCAGCATTTT.

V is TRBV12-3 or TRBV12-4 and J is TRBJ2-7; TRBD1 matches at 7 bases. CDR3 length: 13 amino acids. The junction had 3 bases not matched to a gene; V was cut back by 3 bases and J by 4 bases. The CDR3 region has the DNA TGTGCCAGCAGTTTGAGCAGGGGGTACGAGCAGTACTTC. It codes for CASSLSRGYEQYF.

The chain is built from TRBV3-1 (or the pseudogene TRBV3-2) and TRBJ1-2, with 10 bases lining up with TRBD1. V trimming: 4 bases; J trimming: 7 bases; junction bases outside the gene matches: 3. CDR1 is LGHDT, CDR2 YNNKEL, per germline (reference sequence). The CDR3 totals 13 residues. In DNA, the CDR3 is TGTGCCAGCAGCCCCCGGGACAGGGGTGGCTACACCTTC. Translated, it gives CASSPRDRGGYTF.

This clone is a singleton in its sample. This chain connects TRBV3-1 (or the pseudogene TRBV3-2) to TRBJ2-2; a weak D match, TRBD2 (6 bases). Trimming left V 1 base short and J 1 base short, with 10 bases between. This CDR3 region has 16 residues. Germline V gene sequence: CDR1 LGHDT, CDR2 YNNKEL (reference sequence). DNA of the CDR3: TGTGCCAGCAGCCAAGGGCTAGCGATGAACACCGGGGAGCTGTTTTTT. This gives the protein CASSQGLAMNTGELFF.

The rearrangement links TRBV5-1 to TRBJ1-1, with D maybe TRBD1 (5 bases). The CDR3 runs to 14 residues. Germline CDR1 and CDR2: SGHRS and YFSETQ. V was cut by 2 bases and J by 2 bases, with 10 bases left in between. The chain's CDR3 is CASSLPDRNTEAFF. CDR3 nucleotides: TGCGCCAGCAGCTTACCCGACAGAAACACTGAAGCTTTCTTT.

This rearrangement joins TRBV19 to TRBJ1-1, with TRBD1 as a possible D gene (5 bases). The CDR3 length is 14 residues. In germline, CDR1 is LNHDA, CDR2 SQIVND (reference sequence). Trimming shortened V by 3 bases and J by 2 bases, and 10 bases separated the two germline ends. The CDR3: CASSMGQFNTEAFF. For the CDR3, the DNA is TGTGCCAGTAGTATGGGGCAGTTTAACACTGAAGCTTTCTTT.

DNA for the CDR3: TGTGCCAGCAGTTCCCCATCAAAGGAGGCTAATGAAAAACTGTTTTTT. It yields the protein CASSSPSKEANEKLFF. The V call is TRBV28, the J call TRBJ1-4; D is undetermined. V lost 4 bases and J lost 3, with 15 bases in between. In germline, CDR1 is MDHEN, CDR2 SYDVKM. This CDR3 has 16 residues.

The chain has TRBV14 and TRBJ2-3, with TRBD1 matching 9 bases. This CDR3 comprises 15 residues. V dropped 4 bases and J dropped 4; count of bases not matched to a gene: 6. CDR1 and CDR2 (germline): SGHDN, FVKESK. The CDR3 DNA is TGTGCCAGCAGCCGACAGGGGGGGTTGGCAGATACGCAGTATTTT. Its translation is CASSRQGGLADTQYF.

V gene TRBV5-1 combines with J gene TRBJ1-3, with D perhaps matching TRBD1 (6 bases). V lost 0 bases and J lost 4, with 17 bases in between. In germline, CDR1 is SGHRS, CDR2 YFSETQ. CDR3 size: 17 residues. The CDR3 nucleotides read TGCGCCAGCAGCTTGGTGGGGGCCCCGCGTCCAGGAAACACCATATATTTT. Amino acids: CASSLVGAPRPGNTIYF.

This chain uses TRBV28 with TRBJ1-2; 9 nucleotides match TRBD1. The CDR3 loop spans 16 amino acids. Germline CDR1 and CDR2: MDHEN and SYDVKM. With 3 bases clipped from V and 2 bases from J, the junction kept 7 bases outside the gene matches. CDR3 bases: TGTGCCAGCAGTTTTTTCCCCGGGACAGGGAACTATGGCTACACCTTC. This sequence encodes CASSFFPGTGNYGYTF.

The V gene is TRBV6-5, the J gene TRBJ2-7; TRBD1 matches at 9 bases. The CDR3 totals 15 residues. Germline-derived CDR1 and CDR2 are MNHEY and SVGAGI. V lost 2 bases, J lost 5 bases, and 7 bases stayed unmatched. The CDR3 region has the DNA TGTGCCAGCAGTTACCGAGGGACAGGGAACCACGAGCAGTACTTC. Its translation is CASSYRGTGNHEQYF.

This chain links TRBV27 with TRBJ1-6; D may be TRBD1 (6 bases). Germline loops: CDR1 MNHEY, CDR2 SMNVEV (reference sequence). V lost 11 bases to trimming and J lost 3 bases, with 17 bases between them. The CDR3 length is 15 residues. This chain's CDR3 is CAGRDNPGYNSPLHF. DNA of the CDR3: TGTGCCGGACGGGACAACCCGGGCTATAATTCACCCCTCCACTTT.

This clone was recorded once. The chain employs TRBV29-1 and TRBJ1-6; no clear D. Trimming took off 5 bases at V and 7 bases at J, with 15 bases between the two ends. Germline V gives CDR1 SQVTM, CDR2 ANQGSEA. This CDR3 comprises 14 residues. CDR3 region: CSVSTGRVNSPLHF. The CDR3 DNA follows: TGCAGCGTTTCCACTGGGAGGGTCAATTCACCCCTCCACTTT.

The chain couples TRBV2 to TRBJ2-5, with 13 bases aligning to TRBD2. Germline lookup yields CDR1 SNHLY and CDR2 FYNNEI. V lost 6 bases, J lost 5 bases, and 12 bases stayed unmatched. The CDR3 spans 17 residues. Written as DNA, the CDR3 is TGTGCCAGCAGCGGAGTAGGACTAGCGGGGGAACAGGAGACCCAGTACTTC. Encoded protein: CASSGVGLAGEQETQYF. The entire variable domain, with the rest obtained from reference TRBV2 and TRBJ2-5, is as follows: EPEVTQTPSHQVTQMGQEVILRCVPISNHLYFYWYRQILGQKVEFLVSFYNNEISEKSEIFDDQFSVERPDGSNFTLKIRSTKLEDSAMYFCASSGVGLAGEQETQYFGPGTRLLVL.

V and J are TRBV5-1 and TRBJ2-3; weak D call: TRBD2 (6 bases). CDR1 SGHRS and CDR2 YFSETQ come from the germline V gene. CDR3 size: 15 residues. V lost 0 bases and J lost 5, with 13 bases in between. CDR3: CASSLAGSGGDTQYF. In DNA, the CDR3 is TGCGCCAGCAGCTTGGCGGGGTCCGGGGGAGATACGCAGTATTTT.

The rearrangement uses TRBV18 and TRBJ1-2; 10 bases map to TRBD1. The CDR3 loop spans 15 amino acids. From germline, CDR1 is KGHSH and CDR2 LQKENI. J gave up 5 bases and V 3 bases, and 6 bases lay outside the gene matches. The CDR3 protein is CASSPRQGASYGYTF. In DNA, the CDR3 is TGTGCCAGCTCACCGAGACAGGGGGCGAGTTATGGCTACACCTTC.